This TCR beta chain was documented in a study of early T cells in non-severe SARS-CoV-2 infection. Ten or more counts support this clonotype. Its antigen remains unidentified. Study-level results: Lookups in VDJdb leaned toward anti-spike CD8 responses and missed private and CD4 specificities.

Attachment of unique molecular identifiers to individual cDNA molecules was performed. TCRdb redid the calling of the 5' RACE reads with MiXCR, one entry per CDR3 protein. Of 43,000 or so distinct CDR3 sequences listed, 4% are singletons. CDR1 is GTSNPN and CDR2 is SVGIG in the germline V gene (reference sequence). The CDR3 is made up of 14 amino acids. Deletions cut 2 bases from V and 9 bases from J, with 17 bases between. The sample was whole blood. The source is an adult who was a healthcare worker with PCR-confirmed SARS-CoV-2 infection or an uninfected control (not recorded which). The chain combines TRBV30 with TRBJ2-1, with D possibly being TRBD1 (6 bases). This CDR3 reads CAWSPLTQGIEQFF. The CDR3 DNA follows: TGTGCCTGGAGTCCACTTACACAGGGAATTGAGCAGTTCTTC.